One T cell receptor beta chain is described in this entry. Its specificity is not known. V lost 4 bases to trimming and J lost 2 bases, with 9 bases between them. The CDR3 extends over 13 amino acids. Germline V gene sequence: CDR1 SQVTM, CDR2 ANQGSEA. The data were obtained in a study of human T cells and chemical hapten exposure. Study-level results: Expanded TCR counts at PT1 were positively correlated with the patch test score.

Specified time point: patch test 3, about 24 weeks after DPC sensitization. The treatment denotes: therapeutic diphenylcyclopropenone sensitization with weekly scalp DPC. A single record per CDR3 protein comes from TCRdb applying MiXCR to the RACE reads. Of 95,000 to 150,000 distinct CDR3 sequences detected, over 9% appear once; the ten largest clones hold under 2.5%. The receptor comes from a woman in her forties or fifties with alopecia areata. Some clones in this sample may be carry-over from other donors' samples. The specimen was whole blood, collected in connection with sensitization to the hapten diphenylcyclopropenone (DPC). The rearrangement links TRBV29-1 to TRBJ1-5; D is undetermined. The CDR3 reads CSVGENGNQPQHF. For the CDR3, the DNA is TGCAGCGTTGGTGAAAATGGCAATCAGCCCCAGCATTTT.